This T cell receptor (beta chain) was recovered during a study of CD8 T cells in Susac syndrome. Study summary: Of the sequenced Susac syndrome patients, 5 or 6 had active disease and fewer than ten were in remission.

A quantity of 0.5 to 1 ug RNA underwent reverse transcription using random hexamers. TCRdb reanalysed the immunoSEQ multiplex PCR reads using MiXCR and keeps one entry per CDR3 protein. The data hold about 140,000 distinct CDR3 sequences, with approximately 95% observed a single time. Study results and limitations: The CD4+ T cell repertoires from Susac syndrome exhibited no clonal expansion.

CD8+ and CD4+ T cells from blood underwent TCR beta sequencing. There are 13 residues in the CDR3. The germline V gene has CDR1 MGHDK and CDR2 SYGVNS. Regarding this clonotype: Antigen: not known. One end of the junction fails to match germline, which may point to a read error.

Sequencing was done on a sample of CD4+ T cells from PBMCs. The clonotype comes from a human donor with Susac syndrome. The chain recombines TRBV25-1 with TRBJ1-1; 7 nucleotides agree with TRBD1. This CDR3 reads CASSGQGVTEVFF. The DNA of the CDR3 is TGTGCCAGCAGTGGGCAGGGGGTGACTGAAGTTTTCTTT.